The sequence of this TCR beta chain was determined in a study of glioma-infiltrating T cells. Study-wide findings and caveats: Tissue-blood divergence was below expectation in non-neoplastic patients, above in gliomas. Very few CDR3 sequences were shared between tissue and blood.

Using RNA template, CDR3s of TCR alpha and beta were amplified with iRepertoire arm-PCR. Tissue mRNA or PBMC total RNA, roughly 95-400 ng, went into one-step reverse transcription and amplification. TCRdb fed the multiplex PCR reads into MiXCR, producing one record per CDR3 protein. The sample records approximately 140,000 distinct CDR3 sequences, 20% to 25% being singletons. In the case of this clonotype: Its antigen is undetermined.

The V end lost 3 bases, the J end lost 0 bases, and 12 bases lay between the germline ends. Germline V gene sequence: CDR1 KGHSH, CDR2 LQKENI. The CDR3 spans 16 residues. The V call is TRBV18, the J call TRBJ1-5; D call uncertain. This TCR came from a human donor with low-grade glioma or glioblastoma, undergoing nonglioma brain surgery, or in good health (not recorded which). The sequenced sample was glioma tissue, nonneoplastic brain tissue, or PBMCs (not recorded which). CDR3 coding DNA: TGTGCCAGCTCACCGGACTCGGAGTATAGCAATCAGCCCCAGCATTTT. Amino acids: CASSPDSEYSNQPQHF.